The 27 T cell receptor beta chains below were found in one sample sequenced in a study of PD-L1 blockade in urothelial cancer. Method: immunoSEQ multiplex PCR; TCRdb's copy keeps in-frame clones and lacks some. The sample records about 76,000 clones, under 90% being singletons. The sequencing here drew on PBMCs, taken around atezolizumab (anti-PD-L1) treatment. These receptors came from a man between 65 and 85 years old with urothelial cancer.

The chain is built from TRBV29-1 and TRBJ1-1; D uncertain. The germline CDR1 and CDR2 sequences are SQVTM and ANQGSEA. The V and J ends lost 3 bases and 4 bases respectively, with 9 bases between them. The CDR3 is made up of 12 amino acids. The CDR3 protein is CSVDVEVTEAFF. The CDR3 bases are TGCAGCGTTGACGTTGAGGTCACTGAAGCTTTCTTT.

CDR3 amino acids: CASSYSTSSLEQYF. The CDR3 DNA follows: TGTGCCAGCAGTTACTCTACCTCGAGCCTCGAGCAGTACTTC. The chain recombines TRBV6-5 with TRBJ2-7; D is ambiguous. The V gene lost 0 bases and the J gene lost 6 bases, with 12 bases spanning the gap. There are 14 residues in the CDR3. The germline V gene has CDR1 MNHEY and CDR2 SVGAGI.

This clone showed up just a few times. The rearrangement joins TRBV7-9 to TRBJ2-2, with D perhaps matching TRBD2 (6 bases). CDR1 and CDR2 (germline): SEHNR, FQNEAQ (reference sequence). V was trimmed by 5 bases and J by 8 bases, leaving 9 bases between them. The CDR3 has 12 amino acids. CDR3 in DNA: TGTGCCAGCAGCCCCGGGGGAGGGGAGCTGTTTTTT. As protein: CASSPGGGELFF.

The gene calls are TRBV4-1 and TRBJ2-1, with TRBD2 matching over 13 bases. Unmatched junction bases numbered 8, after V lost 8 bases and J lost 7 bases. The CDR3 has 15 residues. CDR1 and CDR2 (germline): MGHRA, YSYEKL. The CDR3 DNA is TGCGCCAGCTCGCGGGGACTAGCGGGAATAAATGAGCAGTTCTTC. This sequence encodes CASSRGLAGINEQFF.

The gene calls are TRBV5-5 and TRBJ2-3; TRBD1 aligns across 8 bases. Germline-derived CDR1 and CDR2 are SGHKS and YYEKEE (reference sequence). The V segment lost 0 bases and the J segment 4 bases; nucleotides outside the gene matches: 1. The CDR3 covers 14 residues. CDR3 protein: CASSLGTGSDTQYF. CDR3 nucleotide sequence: TGTGCCAGCAGCTTGGGGACAGGGTCAGATACGCAGTATTTT.

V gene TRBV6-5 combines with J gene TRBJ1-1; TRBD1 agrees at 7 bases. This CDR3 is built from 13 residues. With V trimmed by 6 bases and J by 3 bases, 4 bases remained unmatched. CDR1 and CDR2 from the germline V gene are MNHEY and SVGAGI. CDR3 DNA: TGTGCCAGCAGACCGACAGGGTACACTGAAGCTTTCTTT. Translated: CASRPTGYTEAFF.

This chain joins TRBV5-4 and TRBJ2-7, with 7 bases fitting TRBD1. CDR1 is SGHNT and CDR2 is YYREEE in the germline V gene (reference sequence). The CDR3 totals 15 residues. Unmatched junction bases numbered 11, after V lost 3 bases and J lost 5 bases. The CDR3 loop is CASSSGQTGLDEQYF. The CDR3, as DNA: TGTGCCAGCAGCTCGGGGCAGACAGGGTTGGACGAGCAGTACTTC.

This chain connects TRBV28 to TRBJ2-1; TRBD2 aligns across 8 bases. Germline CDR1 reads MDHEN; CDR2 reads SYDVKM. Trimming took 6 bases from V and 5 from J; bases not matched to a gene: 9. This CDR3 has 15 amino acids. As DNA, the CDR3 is TGTGCCAGCAGGCCAACTAGCGGAGTACACAATGAGCAGTTCTTC. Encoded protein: CASRPTSGVHNEQFF.

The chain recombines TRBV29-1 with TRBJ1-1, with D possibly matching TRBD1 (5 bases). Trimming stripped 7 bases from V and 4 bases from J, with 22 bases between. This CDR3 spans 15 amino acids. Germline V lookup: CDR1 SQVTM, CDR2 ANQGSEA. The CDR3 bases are TGCAGCGCGGAGCAGGGTTTGGGTCTTGGCACTGAAGCTTTCTTT. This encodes CSAEQGLGLGTEAFF.

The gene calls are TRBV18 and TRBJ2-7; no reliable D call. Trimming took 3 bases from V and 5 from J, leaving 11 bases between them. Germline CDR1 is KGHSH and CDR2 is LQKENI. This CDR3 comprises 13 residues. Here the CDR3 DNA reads TGTGCCAGCTCACCGGGTACTAACAACGAGCAGTACTTC. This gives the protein CASSPGTNNEQYF.

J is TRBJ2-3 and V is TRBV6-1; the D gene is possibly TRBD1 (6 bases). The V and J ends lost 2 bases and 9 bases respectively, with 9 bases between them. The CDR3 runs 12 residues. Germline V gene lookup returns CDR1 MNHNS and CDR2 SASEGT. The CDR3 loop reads CASSETDRTQYF. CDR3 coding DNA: TGTGCCAGCAGTGAAACTGACAGGACGCAGTATTTT.

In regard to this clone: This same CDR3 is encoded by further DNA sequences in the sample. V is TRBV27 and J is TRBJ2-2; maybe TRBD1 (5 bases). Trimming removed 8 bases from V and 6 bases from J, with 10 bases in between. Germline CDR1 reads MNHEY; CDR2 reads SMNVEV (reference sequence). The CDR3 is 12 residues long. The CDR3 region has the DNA TGTGCCAGCTCCTGGGGCTCCGGGGAGCTGTTTTTT. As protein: CASSWGSGELFF.

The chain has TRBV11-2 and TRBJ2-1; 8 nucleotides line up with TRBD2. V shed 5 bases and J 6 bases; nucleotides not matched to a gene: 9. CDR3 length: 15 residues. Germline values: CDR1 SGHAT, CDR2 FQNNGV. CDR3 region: CASSPPPAGGNEQFF. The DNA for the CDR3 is TGTGCCAGCAGCCCACCCCCTGCGGGAGGCAATGAGCAGTTCTTC. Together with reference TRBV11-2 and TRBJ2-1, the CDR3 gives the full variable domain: EAGVAQSPRYKIIEKRQSVAFWCNPISGHATLYWYQQILGQGPKLLIQFQNNGVVDDSQLPKDRFSAERLKGVDSTLKIQPAKLEDSAVYLCASSPPPAGGNEQFFGPGTRLTVL.

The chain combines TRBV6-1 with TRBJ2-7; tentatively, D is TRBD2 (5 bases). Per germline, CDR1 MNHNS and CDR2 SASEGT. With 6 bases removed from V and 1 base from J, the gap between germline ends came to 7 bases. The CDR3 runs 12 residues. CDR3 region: CASSGDSYEQYF. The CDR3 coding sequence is TGTGCCAGCAGCGGGGATTCCTACGAGCAGTACTTC.

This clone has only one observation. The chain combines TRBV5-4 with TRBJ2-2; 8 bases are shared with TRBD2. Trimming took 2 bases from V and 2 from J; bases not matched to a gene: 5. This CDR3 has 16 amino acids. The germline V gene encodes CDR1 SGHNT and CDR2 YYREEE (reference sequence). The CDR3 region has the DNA TGTGCCAGCAGCTTACTAGCGGAAGCAAACACCGGGGAGCTGTTTTTT. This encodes CASSLLAEANTGELFF.

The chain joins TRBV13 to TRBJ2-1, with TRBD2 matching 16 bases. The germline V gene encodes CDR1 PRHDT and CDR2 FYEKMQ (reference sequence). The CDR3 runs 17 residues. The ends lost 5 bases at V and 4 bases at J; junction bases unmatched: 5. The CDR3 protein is CASSLGLAGGRYNEQFF. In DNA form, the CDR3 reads TGTGCCAGCAGCCTGGGACTAGCGGGAGGGAGGTACAATGAGCAGTTCTTC.

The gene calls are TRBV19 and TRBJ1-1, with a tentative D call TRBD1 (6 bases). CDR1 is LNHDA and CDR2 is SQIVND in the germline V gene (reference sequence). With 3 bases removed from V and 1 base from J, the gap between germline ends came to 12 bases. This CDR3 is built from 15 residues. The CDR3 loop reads CASSINRAPNTEAFF. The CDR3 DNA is TGTGCCAGTAGTATTAACAGGGCCCCGAACACTGAAGCTTTCTTT.

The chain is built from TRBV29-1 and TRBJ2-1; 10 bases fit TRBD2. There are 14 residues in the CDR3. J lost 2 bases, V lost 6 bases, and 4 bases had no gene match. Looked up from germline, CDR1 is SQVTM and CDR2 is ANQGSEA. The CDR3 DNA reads TGCAGCGTGGGAGCGGGAGGGACCTACAATGAGCAGTTCTTC. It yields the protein CSVGAGGTYNEQFF.

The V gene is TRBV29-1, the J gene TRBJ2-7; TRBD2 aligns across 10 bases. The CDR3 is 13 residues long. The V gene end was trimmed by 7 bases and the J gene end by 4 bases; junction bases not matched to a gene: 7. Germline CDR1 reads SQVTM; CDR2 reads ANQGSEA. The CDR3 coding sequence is TGCAGCGCGAGAGGGACTAGCGTGTACGAGCAGTACTTC. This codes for CSARGTSVYEQYF.

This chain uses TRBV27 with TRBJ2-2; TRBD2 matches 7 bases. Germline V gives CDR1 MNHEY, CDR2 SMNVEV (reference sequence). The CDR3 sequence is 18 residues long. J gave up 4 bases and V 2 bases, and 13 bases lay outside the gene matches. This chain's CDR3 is CASSLSGWGRAGTGELFF. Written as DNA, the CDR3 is TGTGCCAGCAGTTTAAGTGGTTGGGGGAGGGCCGGCACCGGGGAGCTGTTTTTT.

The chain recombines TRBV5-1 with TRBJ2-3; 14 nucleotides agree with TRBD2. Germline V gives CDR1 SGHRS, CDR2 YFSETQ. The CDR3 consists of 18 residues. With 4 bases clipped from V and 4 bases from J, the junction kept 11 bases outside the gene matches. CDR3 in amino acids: CASSHNLGLAGVSDTQYF. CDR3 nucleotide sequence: TGCGCCAGCAGCCACAATTTGGGACTAGCGGGAGTTTCAGATACGCAGTATTTT.

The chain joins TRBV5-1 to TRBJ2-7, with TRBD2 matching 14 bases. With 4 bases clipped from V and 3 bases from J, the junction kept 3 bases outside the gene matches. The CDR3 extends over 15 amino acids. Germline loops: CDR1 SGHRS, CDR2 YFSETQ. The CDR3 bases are TGCGCCAGCAGCCACGGACTAGCGGGAGGCTACGAGCAGTACTTC. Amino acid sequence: CASSHGLAGGYEQYF. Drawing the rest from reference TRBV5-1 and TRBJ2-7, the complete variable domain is KAGVTQTPRYLIKTRGQQVTLSCSPISGHRSVSWYQQTPGQGLQFLFEYFSETQRNKGNFPGRFSGRQFSNSRSEMNVSTLELGDSALYLCASSHGLAGGYEQYFGPGTRLTVT.

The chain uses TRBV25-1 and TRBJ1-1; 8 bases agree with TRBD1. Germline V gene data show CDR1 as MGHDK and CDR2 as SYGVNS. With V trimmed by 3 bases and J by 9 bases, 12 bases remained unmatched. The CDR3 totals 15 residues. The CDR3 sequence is CASSEPGQGLRKAFF. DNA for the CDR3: TGTGCCAGCAGTGAGCCCGGACAGGGTCTAAGGAAAGCTTTCTTT.

The CDR3 loop reads CASSVGTSGYEQYF. The CDR3 DNA follows: TGTGCCAGCAGCGTCGGGACTAGCGGGTACGAGCAGTACTTC. The rearrangement links TRBV9 to TRBJ2-7; 12 bases align to TRBD2. CDR3 length equals 14 residues. V lost 2 bases to trimming and J lost 4 bases; unmatched junction nucleotides: 1. Germline V gene data show CDR1 as SGDLS and CDR2 as YYNGEE. Based on the CDR3 plus reference TRBV9 and TRBJ2-7, the full variable domain is DSGVTQTPKHLITATGQRVTLRCSPRSGDLSVYWYQQSLDQGLQFLIQYYNGEERAKGNILERFSAQQFPDLHSELNLSSLELGDSALYFCASSVGTSGYEQYFGPGTRLTVT.

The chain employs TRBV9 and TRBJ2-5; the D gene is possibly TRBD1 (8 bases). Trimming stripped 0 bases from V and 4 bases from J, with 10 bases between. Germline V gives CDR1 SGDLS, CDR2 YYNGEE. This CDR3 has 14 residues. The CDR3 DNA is TGTGCCAGCAGCGTAGACAGGGGGGGAGAGACCCAGTACTTC. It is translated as CASSVDRGGETQYF.

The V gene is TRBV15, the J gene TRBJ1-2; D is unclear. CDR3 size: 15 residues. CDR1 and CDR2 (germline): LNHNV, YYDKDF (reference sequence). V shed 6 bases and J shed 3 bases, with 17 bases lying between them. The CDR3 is CATRGLGSPDYGYTF. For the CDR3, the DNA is TGTGCCACCAGAGGTTTAGGGAGCCCAGACTATGGCTACACCTTC.

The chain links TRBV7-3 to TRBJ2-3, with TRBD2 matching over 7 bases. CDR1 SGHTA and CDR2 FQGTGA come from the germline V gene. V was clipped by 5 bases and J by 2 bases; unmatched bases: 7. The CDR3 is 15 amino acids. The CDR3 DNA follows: TGTGCCAGCAGCCTTACAGCGGGAACCACAGATACGCAGTATTTT. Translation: CASSLTAGTTDTQYF. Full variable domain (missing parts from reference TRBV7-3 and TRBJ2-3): GAGVSQTPSNKVTEKGKYVELRCDPISGHTALYWYRQSLGQGPEFLIYFQGTGAADDSGLPNDRFFAVRPEGSVSTLKIQRTERGDSAVYLCASSLTAGTTDTQYFGPGTRLTVL.